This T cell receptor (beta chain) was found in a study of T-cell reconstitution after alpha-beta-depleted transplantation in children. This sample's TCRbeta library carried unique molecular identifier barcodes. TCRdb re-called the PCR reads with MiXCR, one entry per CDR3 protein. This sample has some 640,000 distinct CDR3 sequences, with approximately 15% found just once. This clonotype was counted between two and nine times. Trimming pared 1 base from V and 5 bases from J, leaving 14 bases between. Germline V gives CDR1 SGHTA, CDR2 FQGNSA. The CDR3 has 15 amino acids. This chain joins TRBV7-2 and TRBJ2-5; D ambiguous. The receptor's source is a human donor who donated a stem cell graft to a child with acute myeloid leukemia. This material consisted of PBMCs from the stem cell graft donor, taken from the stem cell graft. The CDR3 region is CASSLGSSPLETQYF. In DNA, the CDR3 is TGTGCCAGCAGCTTAGGATCTAGTCCCCTGGAGACCCAGTACTTC.